The clone carrying this TCR beta chain appeared once. Its antigen is not known. V lost 0 bases to trimming and J lost 6 bases, with 6 bases between them. This CDR3 region has 13 residues. Germline V gene lookup returns CDR1 SGDLS and CDR2 YYNGEE. Using immunoSEQ multiplex PCR, the repertoire was profiled, and TCRdb retains in-frame clones only, with some absent. The table shows tens of thousands of clones, with approximately 90% occurring only once. These data originate in a study of T cell responses to AZD1222 COVID-19 vaccine. Findings and limits, study-wide: Spike-specific TCR breadth and depth were elevated following two AZD1222 doses. Spike was spanned by vaccine-associated CD4 TCRs, with dominance at 160-218 and 743-854.

The TCR comes from an adult in good health. The sample in question was peripheral blood, obtained on day 0 of MenACWY control vaccination. The gene calls are TRBV9 and TRBJ2-2; no reliable D call. Here the CDR3 DNA reads TGTGCCAGCAGCGTAGGGTCCCCCGGGGAGCTGTTTTTT. This gives the protein CASSVGSPGELFF.